This T cell receptor (beta chain) appears in the sequencing data of a study of cytomegalovirus exposure and HLA in healthy donors. The V gene lost 0 bases and the J gene lost 9 bases, with 15 bases spanning the gap. Per the germline V gene, CDR1 is LNHNV and CDR2 is YYDKDF (reference sequence). This CDR3 spans 16 amino acids. PCR employed 60 Vbeta and 13 Jbeta primers. Some clones are missing from TCRdb's copy, which holds only in-frame ones; the method was immunoSEQ multiplex PCR. There are 90,000 to 120,000 clones in the sample; roughly 70% occur only once, and 14% lies in the top ten. The sample consisted of PBMCs. The chain employs TRBV15 and TRBJ1-6; D not certain. The sequence was collected from a woman aged 40 to 55 in good health and CMV-seropositive. The CDR3 region has the DNA TGTGCCACCAGCAGAGATCTTGCTCTAAACGCTTCACCCCTCCACTTT. Amino acids: CATSRDLALNASPLHF.